Listed here are 28 T cell receptor beta chains from one sample, sequenced in a study of cytomegalovirus exposure and HLA in healthy donors. Researchers ran the PCR with 60 Vbeta and 13 Jbeta primers. TCRdb's copy holds only in-frame clones and misses some; the assay was immunoSEQ multiplex PCR. The sample has over 140,000 clones; approximately 84% are singletons. The specimen was PBMCs. These receptors originate from a man aged 25 to 40 in good health and CMV-seropositive.

This clone was seen a handful of times. The genes are TRBV27 and TRBJ2-7, with 11 bases that match TRBD2. The germline V gene encodes CDR1 MNHEY and CDR2 SMNVEV (reference sequence). With V trimmed by 4 bases and J by 1 base, 3 bases remained unmatched. CDR3 length: 15 amino acids. The CDR3 loop reads CASSSRLAGSYEQYF. The DNA for the CDR3 is TGTGCCAGCAGTTCCCGACTAGCGGGGTCCTACGAGCAGTACTTC.

This sequence joins TRBV7-6 and TRBJ2-5; maybe TRBD2 (6 bases). V was pared by 6 bases and J by 5 bases, with 13 bases between. The length of the CDR3 is 13 residues. The germline V gene has CDR1 SGHVS and CDR2 FNYEAQ. CDR3 in amino acids: CASRPSVGETQYF. For the CDR3, the DNA is TGTGCCAGCAGGCCTAGCGTTGGGGAGACCCAGTACTTC.

V and J are TRBV28 and TRBJ1-2; possible D gene TRBD1, 6 bases. Germline V gene sequence: CDR1 MDHEN, CDR2 SYDVKM. Trimming shortened V by 5 bases and J by 4 bases, and 11 bases separated the two germline ends. The CDR3 is 13 amino acids. The CDR3 spells CASSPGDTYGYTF. The CDR3 DNA sequence: TGTGCCAGCAGTCCCGGGGACACCTATGGCTACACCTTC.

The gene calls are TRBV4-1 and TRBJ1-1; maybe TRBD1 (5 bases). CDR3 length: 14 amino acids. V was clipped by 0 bases and J by 8 bases, with 13 bases between them. The V gene's germline CDR1 is MGHRA and CDR2 YSYEKL. CDR3 nucleotide sequence: TGCGCCAGCAGCCAAGACGAGGGACTCCAAGAAGCTTTCTTT. Protein: CASSQDEGLQEAFF.

CDR3 sequence reads: CASSVTGNGYTF. As DNA, the CDR3 is TGTGCCAGCAGCGTTACAGGGAACGGCTACACCTTC. The rearrangement uses TRBV5-4 and TRBJ1-2, with D possibly being TRBD1 (6 bases). With 4 bases removed from V and 8 bases from J, the gap between germline ends came to 12 bases. Looked up from germline, CDR1 is SGHNT and CDR2 is YYREEE (reference sequence). The CDR3 has 12 residues.

J is TRBJ2-7 and V is TRBV11-2, with unresolved D. Germline lookup yields CDR1 SGHAT and CDR2 FQNNGV. V lost 0 bases to trimming and J lost 6 bases, with 9 bases between them. The CDR3 totals 13 residues. CDR3: CASSLELHTEQYF. CDR3 DNA: TGTGCCAGCAGCTTAGAACTTCATACCGAGCAGTACTTC. Based on the CDR3 plus reference TRBV11-2 and TRBJ2-7, the full variable domain is EAGVAQSPRYKIIEKRQSVAFWCNPISGHATLYWYQQILGQGPKLLIQFQNNGVVDDSQLPKDRFSAERLKGVDSTLKIQPAKLEDSAVYLCASSLELHTEQYFGPGTRLTVT.

V gene TRBV7-8 combines with J gene TRBJ1-1; unclear D gene. Germline CDR1 is SGHVS and CDR2 is FQNEAQ. V lost 2 bases and J lost 1, with 8 bases in between. The CDR3 is 14 residues long. In DNA form, the CDR3 reads TGTGCCAGCAGCTTAACTGGGAGGAACACTGAAGCTTTCTTT. It translates to CASSLTGRNTEAFF.

The rearrangement links TRBV9 to TRBJ2-1; D may be TRBD1 (5 bases). V dropped 0 bases and J dropped 3 bases, with 10 bases sitting between them. The CDR3 covers 15 residues. Germline-derived CDR1 and CDR2 are SGDLS and YYNGEE. CDR3 amino acids: CASSVGGQVYNEQFF. The DNA for the CDR3 is TGTGCCAGCAGCGTAGGGGGCCAAGTCTACAATGAGCAGTTCTTC.

The chain employs TRBV5-6 and TRBJ2-5; weak D call: TRBD2 (7 bases). Germline-derived CDR1 and CDR2 are SGHDT and YYEEEE. The V end lost 3 bases, the J end lost 4 bases, and 19 bases lay between the germline ends. The CDR3 consists of 16 residues. The CDR3 is CASSSRRGGLRETQYF. As DNA, the CDR3 is TGTGCCAGCAGCTCTCGAAGGGGGGGCCTGCGAGAGACCCAGTACTTC. The full variable domain, its missing parts supplied by reference TRBV5-6 and TRBJ2-5, is DAGVTQSPTHLIKTRGQQVTLRCSPKSGHDTVSWYQQALGQGPQFIFQYYEEEERQRGNFPDRFSGHQFPNYSSELNVNALLLGDSALYLCASSSRRGGLRETQYFGPGTRLLVL.

V usage is TRBV19 and J usage is TRBJ2-2, with 8 bases matching TRBD1. This CDR3 comprises 17 residues. CDR1 and CDR2 from the germline V gene are LNHDA and SQIVND (reference sequence). Losses at the gene ends were 7 bases for V and 5 bases for J; bases not matched to a gene: 15. CDR3 in DNA: TGTGCCAGTACAACCCCCCTCCAGGGGGCGGAGACCGGGGAGCTGTTTTTT. Translation gives CASTTPLQGAETGELFF.

The rearrangement uses TRBV6-5 and TRBJ2-7, with D possibly matching TRBD2 (6 bases). CDR3 length: 14 residues. Trimming shortened V by 5 bases and J by 5 bases, and 16 bases separated the two germline ends. The germline CDR1 and CDR2 sequences are MNHEY and SVGAGI. The chain's CDR3 is CASSGTAPGDEQYF. CDR3 DNA sequence: TGTGCCAGCAGTGGGACTGCCCCCGGGGACGAGCAGTACTTC.

The CDR3: CASSELRGVTYEQYF. The CDR3 DNA is TGTGCCAGCAGTGAGCTCAGGGGCGTTACCTACGAGCAGTACTTC. This chain uses TRBV25-1 with TRBJ2-7, with D possibly TRBD1 on 6 matching bases. Germline V gene data show CDR1 as MGHDK and CDR2 as SYGVNS. Trimming stripped 3 bases from V and 2 bases from J, with 14 bases between. The CDR3 is 15 residues long.

The chain couples TRBV7-3 to TRBJ2-2; perhaps TRBD1 as D (5 bases). This CDR3 spans 14 amino acids. In germline, CDR1 is SGHTA, CDR2 FQGTGA. Trimming stripped 1 base from V and 8 bases from J, with 11 bases between. DNA for the CDR3: TGTGCCAGCAGCTTAAACCAGGGCCAGGGGGAGCTGTTTTTT. Amino acids: CASSLNQGQGELFF.

The gene calls are TRBV19 and TRBJ1-2; weak D call: TRBD1 (5 bases). Between the trimmed V and J ends, which lost 5 bases and 4 bases, there was a span of 20 bases. The CDR3 is made up of 16 amino acids. The germline gives CDR1 LNHDA, CDR2 SQIVND (reference sequence). CDR3 coding DNA: TGTGCCAGTAGTGCGCCTCAAAGGGGTTCGGCCTATGGCTACACCTTC. It encodes CASSAPQRGSAYGYTF.

This clone was seen once. The rearrangement joins TRBV7-2 to TRBJ2-7; 11 bases align to TRBD1. This CDR3 has 14 amino acids. Germline assignment: CDR1 SGHTA and CDR2 FQGNSA. After removal of 3 bases from V and 7 bases from J, the junction contained 5 bases not matched to a gene. CDR3 in amino acids: CASSFGQGAGEQYF. CDR3 coding DNA: TGTGCCAGCAGCTTCGGACAGGGGGCGGGAGAGCAGTACTTC.

The J gene is TRBJ1-1, the V gene TRBV5-4, with D perhaps matching TRBD1 (5 bases). V was shortened by 4 bases and J by 4 bases, with 17 bases between the two germline ends. The germline V gene has CDR1 SGHNT and CDR2 YYREEE (reference sequence). The CDR3 contains 15 residues. The CDR3: CASSSWGGAGTEAFF. DNA for the CDR3: TGTGCCAGCAGCAGCTGGGGAGGGGCCGGCACTGAAGCTTTCTTT.

The rearrangement uses TRBV18 and TRBJ2-5; D remains unclear. Trimming left V 2 bases short and J 5 bases short, with 12 bases between. The CDR3 spans 14 residues. Germline CDR1 KGHSH, CDR2 LQKENI. The CDR3 DNA follows: TGTGCCAGCTCACCAACAACAGTAGAGGAGACCCAGTACTTC. This codes for CASSPTTVEETQYF.

This chain joins TRBV28 and TRBJ1-5; TRBD1 aligns across 9 bases. This CDR3 spans 13 amino acids. The V gene's germline CDR1 is MDHEN and CDR2 SYDVKM. V dropped 10 bases and J dropped 5; count of bases not matched to a gene: 6. Here the CDR3 DNA reads TGTGCCACAGGGACAGGGTTTGATCAGCCCCAGCATTTT. Protein product: CATGTGFDQPQHF.

The J gene is TRBJ1-1, the V gene TRBV6-1; D is unresolved. The CDR3 consists of 15 residues. Germline CDR1 MNHNS, CDR2 SASEGT. V was cut by 1 base and J by 0 bases, with 9 bases left in between. CDR3 coding DNA: TGTGCCAGCAGTGAAGGGGCGGGGTTGAACACTGAAGCTTTCTTT. Translating it yields CASSEGAGLNTEAFF.

The chain has TRBV2 and TRBJ2-1; a weak D match, TRBD2 (5 bases). V was clipped by 7 bases and J by 7 bases, with 14 bases between them. This CDR3 has 13 amino acids. Germline lookup yields CDR1 SNHLY and CDR2 FYNNEI. The CDR3 region has the DNA TGTGCCAGCATACTTCAGTGGGAGAATGAGCAGTTCTTC. Its translation is CASILQWENEQFF.

The rearrangement uses TRBV15 and TRBJ1-2, with 7 bases fitting TRBD1. The trim removed 6 bases at V and 8 bases at J, leaving 12 bases unmatched. This CDR3 has 14 residues. CDR1 and CDR2 from the germline V gene are LNHNV and YYDKDF (reference sequence). The CDR3 nucleotides are TGTGCCACCAGGGGGACAGCCACCCTCGGAGGCTACACCTTC. This sequence encodes CATRGTATLGGYTF. The full variable domain, rest sourced from reference TRBV15 and TRBJ1-2, is DAMVIQNPRYQVTQFGKPVTLSCSQTLNHNVMYWYQQKSSQAPKLLFHYYDKDFNNEADTPDNFQSRRPNTSFCFLDIRSPGLGDTAMYLCATRGTATLGGYTFGSGTRLTVV.

Here the CDR3 DNA reads TGTGCCACTCCTTTGCTGGGGGGGGTTACCTACGAGCAGTACTTC. Translating it yields CATPLLGGVTYEQYF. The chain carries TRBV27 and TRBJ2-7, with 7 bases fitting TRBD2. After removal of 10 bases from V and 2 bases from J, the junction contained 14 bases not matched to a gene. Germline V gene data show CDR1 as MNHEY and CDR2 as SMNVEV (reference sequence). CDR3 length equals 15 residues.

V gene TRBV7-2 combines with J gene TRBJ1-1, with 8 bases identical to TRBD1. There are 15 residues in the CDR3. Germline-derived CDR1 and CDR2 are SGHTA and FQGNSA. V lost 1 base to trimming and J lost 4 bases; unmatched junction nucleotides: 5. CDR3 amino acids: CASSLVPGQGTEAFF. The CDR3, as DNA: TGTGCCAGCAGCTTAGTACCTGGACAGGGCACTGAAGCTTTCTTT.

The chain employs TRBV25-1 and TRBJ2-5; 12 bases align to TRBD2. The J segment lost 1 base and the V segment lost 11 bases, leaving 5 bases of the junction unmatched. Germline loops: CDR1 MGHDK, CDR2 SYGVNS. CDR3 length: 14 residues. CDR3 in amino acids: CAGSSGGVQETQYF. CDR3 nucleotide sequence: TGTGCCGGCTCTAGCGGGGGGGTCCAAGAGACCCAGTACTTC.

This clone has ten or more counts. V and J are TRBV4-2 and TRBJ2-1; 9 nucleotides agree with TRBD1. CDR3 length: 16 amino acids. The germline gives CDR1 LGHNA, CDR2 YNFKEQ. The J segment lost 6 bases and the V segment lost 0 bases, leaving 6 bases of the junction unmatched. In DNA form, the CDR3 reads TGTGCCAGCAGCCAAGATTCCGGGACAGGGTCCAATGAGCAGTTCTTC. It codes for CASSQDSGTGSNEQFF.

The gene calls are TRBV4-1 and TRBJ1-2, with unresolved D. CDR3 length equals 16 residues. The ends were cut back, 4 bases at V and 0 bases at J, with 15 bases in the middle. The germline V gene has CDR1 MGHRA and CDR2 YSYEKL. CDR3 residues: CASSPSLLPANYGYTF. The CDR3 DNA is TGCGCCAGCAGCCCCTCCCTCCTCCCAGCTAACTATGGCTACACCTTC.

This sequence joins TRBV6-5 and TRBJ2-2, with D perhaps matching TRBD1 (8 bases). Trimming removed 7 bases from V and 5 bases from J, with 14 bases in between. This CDR3 is 14 amino acids long. Germline V gene lookup returns CDR1 MNHEY and CDR2 SVGAGI. The CDR3 DNA reads as TGTGCCAGCACCTTACAGGGGGGGACCGGGGAGCTGTTTTTT. As protein: CASTLQGGTGELFF.

V gene TRBV7-8 combines with J gene TRBJ2-7; 7 positions match TRBD2. V shed 5 bases and J 7 bases; nucleotides not matched to a gene: 8. Germline values: CDR1 SGHVS, CDR2 FQNEAQ. This CDR3 is built from 13 residues. CDR3 coding DNA: TGTGCCAGCAGCCCAGTGGGGGGGGAGGAGCAGTACTTC. Translating it yields CASSPVGGEEQYF.